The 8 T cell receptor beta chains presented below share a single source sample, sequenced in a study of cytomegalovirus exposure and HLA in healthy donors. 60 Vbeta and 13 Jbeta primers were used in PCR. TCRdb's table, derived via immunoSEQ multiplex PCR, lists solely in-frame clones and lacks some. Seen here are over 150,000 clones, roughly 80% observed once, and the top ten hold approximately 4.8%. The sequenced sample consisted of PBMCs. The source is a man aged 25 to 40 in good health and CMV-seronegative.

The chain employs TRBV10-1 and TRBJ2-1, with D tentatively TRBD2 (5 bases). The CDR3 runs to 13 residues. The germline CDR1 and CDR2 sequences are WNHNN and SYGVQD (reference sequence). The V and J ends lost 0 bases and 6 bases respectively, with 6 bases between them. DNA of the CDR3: TGCGCCAGCAGTGAGTCGGAGGCCAATGAGCAGTTCTTC. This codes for CASSESEANEQFF.

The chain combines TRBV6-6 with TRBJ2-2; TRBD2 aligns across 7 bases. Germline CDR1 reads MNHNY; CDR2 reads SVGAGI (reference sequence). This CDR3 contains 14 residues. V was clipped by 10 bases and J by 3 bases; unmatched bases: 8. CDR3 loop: CATGGGVDTGELFF. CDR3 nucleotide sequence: TGTGCCACGGGCGGGGGAGTGGACACCGGGGAGCTGTTTTTT.

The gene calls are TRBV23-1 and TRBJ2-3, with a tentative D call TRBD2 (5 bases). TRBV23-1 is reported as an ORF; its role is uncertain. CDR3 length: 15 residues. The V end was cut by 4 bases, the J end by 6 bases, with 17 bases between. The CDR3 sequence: CASSLRVTLTDTQYF. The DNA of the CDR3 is TGCGCCAGCAGTCTGCGGGTTACCTTAACGGATACGCAGTATTTT.

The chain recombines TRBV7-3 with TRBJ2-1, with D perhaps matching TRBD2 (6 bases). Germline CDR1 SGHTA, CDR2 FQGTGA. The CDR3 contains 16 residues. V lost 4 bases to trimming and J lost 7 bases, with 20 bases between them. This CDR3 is CASSSSSREVRNEQFF. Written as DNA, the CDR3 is TGTGCCAGCAGCTCCTCTAGCAGGGAGGTACGGAATGAGCAGTTCTTC.

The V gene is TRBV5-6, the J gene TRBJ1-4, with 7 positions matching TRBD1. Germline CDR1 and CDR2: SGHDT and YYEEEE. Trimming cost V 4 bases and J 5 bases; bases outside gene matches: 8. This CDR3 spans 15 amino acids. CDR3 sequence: CASSLDRALNEKLFF. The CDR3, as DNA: TGTGCCAGCAGCCTTGACAGGGCCTTAAATGAAAAACTGTTTTTT.

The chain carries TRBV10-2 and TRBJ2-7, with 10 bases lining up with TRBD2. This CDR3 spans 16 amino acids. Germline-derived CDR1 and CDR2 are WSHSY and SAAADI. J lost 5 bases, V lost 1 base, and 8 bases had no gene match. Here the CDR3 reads CASSEWVAGGVHEQYF. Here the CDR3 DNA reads TGCGCCAGCAGTGAGTGGGTAGCGGGAGGAGTCCACGAGCAGTACTTC.

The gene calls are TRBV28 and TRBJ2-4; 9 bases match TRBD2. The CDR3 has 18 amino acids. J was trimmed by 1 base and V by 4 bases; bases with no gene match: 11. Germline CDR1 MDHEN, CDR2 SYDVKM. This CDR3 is CASSSLSAGGLAKNIQYF. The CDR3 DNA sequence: TGTGCCAGCAGTTCCCTTTCGGCGGGAGGGCTCGCCAAAAACATTCAGTACTTC.

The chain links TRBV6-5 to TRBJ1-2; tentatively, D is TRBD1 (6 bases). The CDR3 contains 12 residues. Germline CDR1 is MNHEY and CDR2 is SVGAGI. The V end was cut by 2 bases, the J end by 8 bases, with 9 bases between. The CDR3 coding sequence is TGTGCCAGCAGTTACACAGGGAAAGGCTACACCTTC. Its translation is CASSYTGKGYTF.